The 31 T cell receptor beta chains reported below all come from one sample, sequenced in a study of human T cells and chemical hapten exposure. Indicated time point: patch test 3, about 24 weeks after DPC sensitization. The sample's treatment: therapeutic diphenylcyclopropenone sensitization with weekly scalp DPC. TCRdb recomputed calls from the RACE reads with MiXCR, one row per CDR3 protein. In the table there are about 30,000 distinct CDR3 sequences, over 4.5% of which are singletons. This sample comprised whole blood, obtained in connection with sensitization to the hapten diphenylcyclopropenone (DPC). All receptors derive from a man younger than 45 with alopecia areata. Some clones in this sample may be carry-over from other donors' samples.

This clonotype was counted ten times or more. Here the CDR3 DNA reads TGCAGCGTTGAAAAGCAGCAAGAGACCCAGTACTTC. This codes for CSVEKQQETQYF. The chain carries TRBV29-1 and TRBJ2-5; D remains ambiguous. The CDR3 loop spans 12 amino acids. Germline assignment: CDR1 SQVTM and CDR2 ANQGSEA. The germline V and J ends were trimmed by 2 bases and 2 bases, with 6 bases remaining between them.

Many counts were recorded for this clonotype. This chain uses TRBV4-2 with TRBJ2-7; no clear D. Looked up from germline, CDR1 is LGHNA and CDR2 is YNFKEQ. This CDR3 comprises 14 residues. Trimming cost V 0 bases and J 2 bases, with 8 bases left between them. CDR3 loop: CASSQEARAYEQYF. CDR3 sequence (DNA): TGTGCCAGCAGCCAAGAGGCTAGGGCCTACGAGCAGTACTTC.

The chain's CDR3 is CSARAGNGELFF. The CDR3 DNA reads as TGCAGTGCTAGAGCCGGGAACGGGGAGCTGTTTTTT. The chain employs TRBV20-1 and TRBJ2-2, with D perhaps TRBD2 (5 bases). Germline values: CDR1 DFQATT, CDR2 SNEGSKA (reference sequence). This CDR3 comprises 12 residues. V was trimmed by 1 base and J by 7 bases, leaving 7 bases between them.

The chain combines TRBV2 with TRBJ2-2; D tentatively reads TRBD1 or TRBD2 (5 bases each). The ends were cut back, 6 bases at V and 4 bases at J, with 12 bases in the middle. This CDR3 has 14 amino acids. Germline CDR1 reads SNHLY; CDR2 reads FYNNEI. CDR3 bases: TGTGCCAGCAGACTGGGGACCGCCACCGGGGAGCTGTTTTTT. Protein product: CASRLGTATGELFF.

At least ten counts were recorded for this clonotype. The chain couples TRBV7-9 to TRBJ2-3; D unresolved. Germline CDR1 SEHNR, CDR2 FQNEAQ (reference sequence). This CDR3 comprises 12 residues. The V gene lost 5 bases and the J gene lost 2 bases, with 5 bases spanning the gap. In DNA form, the CDR3 reads TGTGCCAGCAGCCCGGACACAGATACGCAGTATTTT. Translation gives CASSPDTDTQYF.

This clonotype has just one count. The CDR3 bases are TGCAGCGTTGCAGGCCCGCACGAGCAGTACTTC. It codes for CSVAGPHEQYF. This chain links TRBV29-1 with TRBJ2-7; D remains unclear. CDR3 size: 11 residues. V was pared by 4 bases and J by 5 bases, with 9 bases between. CDR1 is SQVTM and CDR2 is ANQGSEA in the germline V gene.

This clonotype was recorded many times. J is TRBJ2-7 and V is TRBV3-1; a weak D match, TRBD2 (5 bases). This CDR3 is 14 amino acids long. V was shortened by 1 base and J by 1 base, with 8 bases between the two germline ends. Germline V gives CDR1 LGHDT, CDR2 YNNKEL (reference sequence). The DNA of the CDR3 is TGTGCCAGCAGCCAAGCCGGGGAGTCCTACGAGCAGTACTTC. As protein: CASSQAGESYEQYF.

In its sample, this clonotype was seen a few times. The genes are TRBV7-4 and TRBJ1-5; no firm D call. The CDR3 is 17 residues long. The ends were cut back, 2 bases at V and 3 bases at J, with 17 bases in the middle. Per germline, CDR1 SGHVT and CDR2 SQSDAQ. The CDR3 DNA sequence: TGTGCCAGCAGCTTAACCCCCCCCGGGGAGAACAATCAGCCCCAGCATTTT. Encoded protein: CASSLTPPGENNQPQHF. The full variable domain, rest sourced from reference TRBV7-4 and TRBJ1-5, is GAGVSQSPRYKVAKRGRDVALRCDSISGHVTLYWYRQTLGQGSEVLTYSQSDAQRDKSGRPSGRFSAERPERSVSTLKIQRTEQGDSAVYLCASSLTPPGENNQPQHFGDGTRLSIL.

This clonotype has at least ten counts. The rearrangement joins TRBV19 to TRBJ2-5, with D perhaps TRBD2 (6 bases). The germline V gene encodes CDR1 LNHDA and CDR2 SQIVND (reference sequence). V shed 4 bases and J shed 4 bases, with 13 bases lying between them. The CDR3 sequence is 14 residues long. The chain's CDR3 is CASSKGGLAETQYF. CDR3 DNA: TGTGCCAGTAGTAAAGGAGGGTTAGCAGAGACCCAGTACTTC.

This clonotype was seen repeatedly, ten times or more. The rearrangement uses TRBV2 and TRBJ1-2; possible D gene TRBD1, 6 bases. Germline lookup yields CDR1 SNHLY and CDR2 FYNNEI. With 5 bases removed from V and 6 bases from J, the gap between germline ends came to 13 bases. The CDR3 length is 13 residues. The DNA for the CDR3 is TGTGCCAGCAGTAACTGGGGGCTGGATGGCTACACCTTC. The encoded protein is CASSNWGLDGYTF.

Note on this clonotype: A much larger clone is a single base away; this may be a read error. The J gene is TRBJ1-1, the V gene TRBV3-1; D may be TRBD1 (6 bases). CDR1 LGHDT and CDR2 YNNKEL come from the germline V gene (reference sequence). The CDR3 extends over 12 amino acids. The CDR3 DNA follows: TGTGCCAGCAGCCAGAATTCAGGGGAGGCTATCTTT. Its protein product is CASSQNSGEAIF.

This clonotype was picked up many times. The chain joins TRBV4-2 to TRBJ2-6, with 7 bases lining up with TRBD1. The J segment lost 4 bases and the V segment lost 0 bases, leaving 21 bases of the junction unmatched. The germline gives CDR1 LGHNA, CDR2 YNFKEQ. CDR3 size: 22 residues. The CDR3 here is CASSQEVVLPPGGDSGANVLTF. The CDR3 DNA reads TGTGCCAGCAGCCAAGAAGTTGTGTTGCCGCCAGGGGGAGATTCAGGGGCCAACGTCCTGACTTTC.

This clonotype was seen only a few times. This chain links TRBV11-2 with TRBJ1-2; 10 bases are a match to TRBD1. V shed 4 bases and J 2 bases; nucleotides not matched to a gene: 4. The germline CDR1 and CDR2 sequences are SGHAT and FQNNGV. The CDR3 consists of 15 residues. The CDR3 region is CASSSTGGFNYGYTF. The CDR3 DNA sequence: TGTGCCAGCAGCTCGACAGGGGGCTTCAACTATGGCTACACCTTC.

This clonotype was seen repeatedly, ten times or more. The CDR3, as DNA: TGCAGTGCTAGAGAAATGGTGACTAGCGGGATGTACGAGCAGTACTTC. It codes for CSAREMVTSGMYEQYF. This chain links TRBV20-1 with TRBJ2-7, with 11 bases aligning to TRBD2. The CDR3 has 16 residues. The germline V gene encodes CDR1 DFQATT and CDR2 SNEGSKA (reference sequence). J was trimmed by 4 bases and V by 0 bases; bases with no gene match: 8.

This clonotype appeared many times. J is TRBJ1-2 and V is TRBV29-1, with D unresolved. This CDR3 spans 11 amino acids. V dropped 1 base and J dropped 6 bases, with 6 bases sitting between them. Germline V lookup: CDR1 SQVTM, CDR2 ANQGSEA. CDR3 sequence: CSVEVANGYTF. DNA of the CDR3: TGCAGCGTTGAAGTGGCCAATGGCTACACCTTC.

The table lists this clonotype with many counts. The chain couples TRBV29-1 to TRBJ2-7, with a tentative D call TRBD1 (6 bases). V lost 7 bases, J lost 0 bases, and 16 bases lay in between. This CDR3 is built from 14 residues. Germline V gives CDR1 SQVTM, CDR2 ANQGSEA. CDR3 protein: CSARPLDSSYEQYF. The CDR3 DNA reads as TGCAGCGCGCGCCCCCTGGACAGCTCCTACGAGCAGTACTTC.

This clonotype was observed at least ten times. The chain employs TRBV7-9 and TRBJ2-2; D call uncertain. The germline CDR1 and CDR2 sequences are SEHNR and FQNEAQ (reference sequence). The CDR3 extends over 12 amino acids. Trimming took off 3 bases at V and 9 bases at J, with 8 bases between the two ends. The CDR3 sequence is CASSLDERELFF. The CDR3 coding sequence is TGTGCCAGCAGCTTGGACGAGAGGGAGCTGTTTTTT.

A note on this clonotype: This may stem from a read error, because a much larger clone lies one nucleotide away. J is TRBJ2-1 and V is TRBV27; TRBD2 matches at 7 bases. From germline, CDR1 is MNHEY and CDR2 SMNVEV (reference sequence). The CDR3 sequence is 15 residues long. CDR3 region: CASSLEAGSYSEQFF. CDR3 coding DNA: TGTGCCAGCAGTTTAGAAGCGGGGAGCTACAGTGAGCAGTTCTTC.

Ten or more counts support this clonotype. This rearrangement joins TRBV2 to TRBJ2-5; 14 nucleotides line up with TRBD2. The CDR3 spans 17 residues. With V trimmed by 5 bases and J by 5 bases, 10 bases remained unmatched. The germline CDR1 and CDR2 sequences are SNHLY and FYNNEI. The DNA for the CDR3 is TGTGCCAGCAGTCCCGGGACTAGCGGGAGCCCCCGGGAGACCCAGTACTTC. Translating gives CASSPGTSGSPRETQYF.

This clonotype was counted ten times or more. The chain is built from TRBV7-9 and TRBJ1-6, with D uncertain. V was cut by 4 bases and J by 9 bases, with 13 bases left in between. This CDR3 has 14 residues. CDR1 and CDR2 from the germline V gene are SEHNR and FQNEAQ (reference sequence). Here the CDR3 reads CASSSTLWVSPLHF. CDR3 in DNA: TGTGCCAGCAGCTCAACACTCTGGGTTTCACCCCTCCACTTT.

As to this clonotype: A much more abundant neighbour one base away suggests this may be a read error. The rearrangement links TRBV4-3 to TRBJ1-3; D not certain. Germline CDR1 reads LGHNA; CDR2 reads YSLEER. This CDR3 has 14 amino acids. Trimming removed 0 bases at V and 6 bases at J, with 9 bases between. CDR3 sequence (DNA): TGCGCCAGCAGCCAAGATGTAGGGTTAAACACCATATATTTT. Its protein is CASSQDVGLNTIYF.

The chain is built from TRBV7-2 and TRBJ1-5; 7 nucleotides agree with TRBD1. Germline-derived CDR1 and CDR2 are SGHTA and FQGNSA. The trim removed 3 bases at V and 6 bases at J, leaving 5 bases unmatched. This CDR3 is built from 14 residues. CDR3 DNA: TGTGCCAGCAGCTTTGACAGGGCGGGTCAGCCCCAGCATTTT. Protein sequence: CASSFDRAGQPQHF.

This clonotype was picked up many times. This sequence joins TRBV30 and TRBJ2-1, with a possible D match to TRBD2 (7 bases). This CDR3 is 14 amino acids long. The V and J ends lost 4 bases and 6 bases respectively, with 16 bases between them. Germline CDR1 reads GTSNPN; CDR2 reads SVGIG (reference sequence). CDR3 coding DNA: TGTGCCTGGAAAGGGGGGGCTACGGGCAATGAGCAGTTCTTC. Its translation: CAWKGGATGNEQFF.

This clonotype was found many times. The DNA for the CDR3 is TGTGCCAGCTCATCCCAGGCTGGGGCCAACGTCCTGACTTTC. This sequence encodes CASSSQAGANVLTF. The V and J genes are TRBV18 and TRBJ2-6; no reliable D call. Germline loops: CDR1 KGHSH, CDR2 LQKENI. V was cut by 5 bases and J by 2 bases, with 7 bases left in between. The CDR3 totals 14 residues.

This clonotype was recorded a few times. The rearrangement joins TRBV29-1 to TRBJ2-7, with a possible D match to TRBD1 (5 bases). Germline loops: CDR1 SQVTM, CDR2 ANQGSEA. V was pared by 1 base and J by 5 bases, with 15 bases between. The CDR3 runs 14 residues. The CDR3 DNA follows: TGCAGCGTTGAAGGCGGAGACAGTACCCACGAGCAGTACTTC. This codes for CSVEGGDSTHEQYF.

This clonotype occurred a few times. This chain links TRBV14 with TRBJ2-5; TRBD2 matches at 7 bases. Germline CDR1 is SGHDN and CDR2 is FVKESK. J was trimmed by 5 bases and V by 4 bases; bases with no gene match: 13. CDR3 length: 16 amino acids. CDR3 sequence reads: CASSRGGGAGEETQYF. CDR3 sequence (DNA): TGTGCCAGCAGCCGGGGAGGTGGCGCGGGGGAGGAGACCCAGTACTTC. Drawing the rest from reference TRBV14 and TRBJ2-5, the complete variable domain is EAGVTQFPSHSVIEKGQTVTLRCDPISGHDNLYWYRRVMGKEIKFLLHFVKESKQDESGMPNNRFLAERTGGTYSTLKVQPAELEDSGVYFCASSRGGGAGEETQYFGPGTRLLVL.

The sample holds many counts of this clonotype. The chain carries TRBV20-1 and TRBJ1-2; D ambiguous. The V and J ends lost 1 base and 3 bases respectively, with 3 bases between them. Germline CDR1 DFQATT, CDR2 SNEGSKA (reference sequence). This CDR3 has 11 amino acids. The CDR3 region is CSARVDYGYTF. The DNA for the CDR3 is TGCAGTGCTAGAGTCGACTATGGCTACACCTTC.

This clonotype has at least ten counts. The chain employs TRBV30 and TRBJ2-7; D is unresolved. Germline V gene sequence: CDR1 GTSNPN, CDR2 SVGIG (reference sequence). V lost 0 bases and J lost 6, with 12 bases in between. The CDR3 has 13 amino acids. DNA of the CDR3: TGTGCCTGGAGTGTAGCCGTAGGCACCGAGCAGTACTTC. It codes for CAWSVAVGTEQYF.

This clonotype was found many times. J is TRBJ1-5 and V is TRBV20-1; D perhaps matches TRBD1 (6 bases). The CDR3 extends over 14 amino acids. Trimming pared 4 bases from V and 0 bases from J, leaving 10 bases between. Per the germline V gene, CDR1 is DFQATT and CDR2 is SNEGSKA (reference sequence). The CDR3 region has the DNA TGCAGTGCTAAGACAGGATATAGCAATCAGCCCCAGCATTTT. This codes for CSAKTGYSNQPQHF.

This clonotype showed up many times. The chain uses TRBV20-1 and TRBJ2-7, with 8 bases lining up with TRBD1. With V trimmed by 3 bases and J by 3 bases, 7 bases remained unmatched. Germline V CDR1 and CDR2: DFQATT, SNEGSKA (reference sequence). The CDR3 totals 14 residues. The CDR3 DNA reads TGCAGTGCTAGCGATCAGGACAGGGACTACGAGCAGTACTTC. Its protein is CSASDQDRDYEQYF.

In its sample, this clonotype was seen many times. V and J are TRBV20-1 and TRBJ2-2; D is ambiguous. Germline V gene lookup returns CDR1 DFQATT and CDR2 SNEGSKA (reference sequence). CDR3 length equals 12 residues. V lost 8 bases and J lost 3, with 10 bases in between. CDR3 amino acids: CSTSPDTGELFF. In nucleotides, the CDR3 is TGCAGTACCAGCCCGGACACCGGGGAGCTGTTTTTT.